Listed below are T cell receptor beta chains from one sample, sequenced in a study of neurological immune-mediated disorders. TCRdb called the 5' RACE reads again in MiXCR, with one record for every CDR3 protein. Here the sample spans about 45,000 distinct CDR3 sequences, about 13% being singletons. The sequenced material came from PBMCs. These receptors were collected from a young man in good health. The CDR3 runs from the conserved cysteine through the conserved F or W. D genes are given only for firm matches. The size entry is marked missing in some rows and otherwise reads once, few, many or a size class.

CDR3: CSARDSRTEAFF
DNA: TGCAGTGCTAGAGATTCAAGGACTGAAGCTTTCTTT
V: TRBV20-1
D: NA
J: TRBJ1-1
length: 12
size: many

CDR3: CASSRTPPTRELFF
DNA: TGTGCCAGCAGTCGGACTCCTCCCACCCGGGAGCTGTTTTTT
V: TRBV6-2/TRBV6-3
D: NA
J: TRBJ2-2
length: 14
size: many

CDR3: CSARLGAGGTDTQYF
DNA: TGCAGCGCACGACTGGGGGCTGGGGGCACAGATACGCAGTATTTT
V: TRBV29-1
D: NA
J: TRBJ2-3
length: 15
size: NA

CDR3: CASSLQTQVRPQFF
DNA: TGTGCCAGCAGCTTGCAGACACAGGTTCGGCCGCAGTTCTTC
V: TRBV5-5
D: NA
J: TRBJ2-1
length: 14
size: many

CDR3: CSVLASNTEAFF
DNA: TGCAGCGTTCTGGCCTCGAACACTGAAGCTTTCTTT
V: TRBV29-1
D: NA
J: TRBJ1-1
length: 12
size: many

CDR3: CASSESAGDTQYF
DNA: TGTGCCAGCAGCGAATCAGCTGGAGATACGCAGTATTTT
V: TRBV6-5
D: NA
J: TRBJ2-3
length: 13
size: many

CDR3: CASNGRRASSYEQYF
DNA: TGTGCCAGCAACGGGAGGCGGGCGAGCTCCTACGAGCAGTACTTC
V: TRBV6-4
D: TRBD2
J: TRBJ2-7
length: 15
size: many

CDR3: CASSPRTGAREQYF
DNA: TGTGCCAGCAGTCCCCGGACCGGGGCCAGGGAGCAGTACTTC
V: TRBV27
D: NA
J: TRBJ2-7
length: 14
size: many

CDR3: CASRETSVSYEQYF
DNA: TGTGCCAGCAGGGAGACTAGCGTATCCTACGAGCAGTACTTC
V: TRBV2
D: TRBD2
J: TRBJ2-7
length: 14
size: few

CDR3: CAISGEPSGSKSDQYF
DNA: TGTGCTATCAGTGGGGAGCCTAGCGGGAGTAAGTCCGACCAGTACTTC
V: TRBV10-3
D: TRBD2
J: TRBJ2-7
length: 16
size: NA

CDR3: CSAASTRVFQETQYF
DNA: TGCAGTGCCGCATCTACGAGGGTCTTCCAAGAGACCCAGTACTTC
V: TRBV20-1
D: NA
J: TRBJ2-5
length: 15
size: many

CDR3: CASRTAKNTEAFF
DNA: TGTGCCAGCCGCACTGCTAAGAACACTGAAGCTTTCTTT
V: TRBV27
D: NA
J: TRBJ1-1
length: 13
size: many

CDR3: CASSKGQGAKSPLHF
DNA: TGTGCCAGCAGTAAGGGACAGGGGGCTAAATCACCCCTCCACTTT
V: TRBV12-3/TRBV12-4
D: TRBD1
J: TRBJ1-6
length: 15
size: many

CDR3: CASSNTGGSYNEQFF
DNA: TGCGCCAGCAGCAATACAGGGGGGTCCTACAATGAGCAGTTCTTC
V: TRBV5-1
D: TRBD1
J: TRBJ2-1
length: 15
size: few

CDR3: CASRLSSGNIGDEQFF
DNA: TGTGCCAGCAGGTTGTCTAGCGGGAATATAGGGGATGAGCAGTTCTTC
V: TRBV3-1
D: TRBD2
J: TRBJ2-1
length: 16
size: many

CDR3: CASTSWEGNYNEQFF
DNA: TGTGCCAGCACCTCCTGGGAGGGGAACTACAATGAGCAGTTCTTC
V: TRBV12-3/TRBV12-4
D: TRBD2
J: TRBJ2-1
length: 15
size: many

CDR3: CATSGGPFRENCYTF
DNA: TGTGCCACCAGTGGAGGCCCTTTCAGGGAAAACTGCTACACCTTC
V: TRBV15
D: NA
J: TRBJ1-2
length: 15
size: NA

CDR3: CSASLYTGELFF
DNA: TGCAGTGCTAGTTTATACACCGGGGAGCTGTTTTTT
V: TRBV20-1
D: NA
J: TRBJ2-2
length: 12
size: many

CDR3: CSATRLAHNNEQFF
DNA: TGCAGCGCTACCAGACTAGCGCATAACAATGAGCAGTTCTTC
V: TRBV20-1
D: TRBD2
J: TRBJ2-1
length: 14
size: many

CDR3: CAISEGKGSSYEQYF
DNA: TGTGCCATCAGTGAGGGGAAGGGAAGCTCCTACGAGCAGTACTTC
V: TRBV10-3
D: NA
J: TRBJ2-7
length: 15
size: many

CDR3: CASVGDSGNYQPQHF
DNA: TGTGCCAGCGTCGGGGACAGCGGCAATTATCAGCCCCAGCATTTT
V: TRBV28
D: TRBD1
J: TRBJ1-5
length: 15
size: many

CDR3: CTSTTQITHEKLFF
DNA: TGTACCAGCACCACACAGATCACTCATGAAAAACTGTTTTTT
V: TRBV28
D: NA
J: TRBJ1-4
length: 14
size: NA

CDR3: CASSLPTSAYNEQFF
DNA: TGTGCCAGCAGCTTACCGACTAGCGCTTACAATGAGCAGTTCTTC
V: TRBV7-9
D: TRBD2
J: TRBJ2-1
length: 15
size: many

CDR3: CASSAETSGRVTDTQYF
DNA: TGCGCCAGCAGCGCCGAGACTAGCGGGAGGGTCACAGATACGCAGTATTTT
V: TRBV5-1
D: TRBD2
J: TRBJ2-3
length: 17
size: many

CDR3: CASSTGAPEAFF
DNA: TGTGCCAGCAGTACCGGAGCTCCTGAAGCTTTCTTT
V: TRBV12-3/TRBV12-4
D: NA
J: TRBJ1-1
length: 12
size: many

CDR3: CASSLEGSGHADTQYF
DNA: TGCGCCAGCAGCTTGGAAGGTTCGGGGCACGCAGATACGCAGTATTTT
V: TRBV5-1
D: NA
J: TRBJ2-3
length: 16
size: many

CDR3: CSGSGMRRETQYF
DNA: TGCAGCGGCTCCGGAATGAGAAGAGAAACCCAGTACTTC
V: TRBV29-1
D: NA
J: TRBJ2-5
length: 13
size: NA

CDR3: CATRSRLAGAVTDTQYF
DNA: TGTGCCACCAGAAGTAGACTAGCGGGAGCGGTGACTGATACGCAGTATTTT
V: TRBV15
D: TRBD2
J: TRBJ2-3
length: 17
size: NA

CDR3: CASSPRDLYTGELFF
DNA: TGTGCCAGCAGTCCCCGGGACCTATACACCGGGGAGCTGTTTTTT
V: TRBV12-3/TRBV12-4
D: NA
J: TRBJ2-2
length: 15
size: many

CDR3: CASSLEYNEQFF
DNA: TGCGCCAGCAGCTTGGAATACAATGAGCAGTTCTTC
V: TRBV5-1
D: NA
J: TRBJ2-1
length: 12
size: many

CDR3: CASSEFSGGYEQYF
DNA: TGCGCCAGCAGTGAGTTTTCAGGGGGCTACGAGCAGTACTTC
V: TRBV10-2
D: TRBD1
J: TRBJ2-7
length: 14
size: many

CDR3: CASSQDRANEKLFF
DNA: TGCGCCAGCAGCCAGGACAGGGCAAATGAAAAACTGTTTTTT
V: TRBV5-1
D: TRBD1
J: TRBJ1-4
length: 14
size: many

CDR3: CASSLERAYNEQFF
DNA: TGTGCCAGCAGCTTAGAGCGGGCCTACAATGAGCAGTTCTTC
V: TRBV7-6
D: NA
J: TRBJ2-1
length: 14
size: many

CDR3: CAISESGATNTGELFF
DNA: TGTGCCATCAGTGAGTCAGGAGCAACGAACACCGGGGAGCTGTTTTTT
V: TRBV10-3
D: NA
J: TRBJ2-2
length: 16
size: many

CDR3: CASSYLYEQYF
DNA: TGTGCCAGCAGCTACCTCTACGAGCAGTACTTC
V: TRBV3-1
D: NA
J: TRBJ2-7
length: 11
size: large

CDR3: CTISLPGETQYF
DNA: TGCACCATCAGCCTCCCCGGCGAGACCCAGTACTTC
V: TRBV29-1
D: NA
J: TRBJ2-5
length: 12
size: few

CDR3: CAIRSSGSFEDTQYF
DNA: TGTGCCATCAGGAGTAGCGGGAGTTTTGAAGATACGCAGTATTTT
V: TRBV10-3
D: TRBD2
J: TRBJ2-3
length: 15
size: few

CDR3: CASSPFSYQGRFPEAFF
DNA: TGTGCCAGCAGCCCTTTCTCGTATCAGGGAAGGTTTCCTGAAGCTTTCTTT
V: TRBV3-1
D: NA
J: TRBJ1-1
length: 17
size: many

CDR3: CSARGERPF
DNA: TGCAGTGCTAGGGGCGAAAGGCCCTTC
V: TRBV20-1
D: NA
J: TRBJ1-2
length: 9
size: many

CDR3: CASSGSSNTGELFF
DNA: TGTGCCTCAAGCGGGAGTTCGAACACCGGGGAGCTGTTTTTT
V: TRBV28
D: TRBD2
J: TRBJ2-2
length: 14
size: many

CDR3: CASSLPGGVAGDTYEQYF
DNA: TGTGCCAGCAGTTTACCTGGAGGCGTCGCGGGTGATACCTACGAGCAGTACTTC
V: TRBV28
D: NA
J: TRBJ2-7
length: 18
size: NA

CDR3: CASSLTGYEQYF
DNA: TGTGCCAGCAGTTTGACGGGTTACGAGCAGTACTTC
V: TRBV27
D: NA
J: TRBJ2-7
length: 12
size: many

CDR3: CASSNRGMRQNYGYTF
DNA: TGTGCCAGCAGCAATCGAGGGATGCGACAGAACTATGGCTACACCTTC
V: TRBV21-1
D: NA
J: TRBJ1-2
length: 16
size: many

CDR3: CSAATEGWSETQYF
DNA: TGCAGTGCTGCTACCGAGGGGTGGTCAGAGACCCAGTACTTC
V: TRBV20-1
D: NA
J: TRBJ2-5
length: 14
size: many